This T cell receptor beta chain was retrieved from a study of CD8 T cells in ankylosing spondylitis. Losses at the gene ends were 6 bases for V and 6 bases for J; bases not matched to a gene: 8. The CDR3 is made up of 14 amino acids. This clonotype was observed many times. What it binds is unknown. Study-level findings and limits: There was a TCR beta motif, made of several highly homologous variants, that appeared characteristic of ankylosing spondylitis blood. In peripheral blood, disease-linked CD8+ clones occurred at relatively low frequencies. Certain motif variants had earlier appeared in reactive arthritis synovial fluid and blood. Significant enrichment of disease-linked clones was reported in matched ankylosing spondylitis synovial fluid.

TCRdb re-called the 5' RACE reads through MiXCR, storing one row per CDR3 protein. This sample carries around 180,000 distinct CDR3 sequences, 10% to 15% of them seen once, and the ten largest clones take approximately 9.9%. This sequence joins TRBV12-3 or TRBV12-4 and TRBJ2-1, with TRBD1 matching 7 bases. Sample: blood, either unsorted or a sorted T cell fraction (not recorded which). This clonotype was sampled from a female donor with ankylosing spondylitis or in good health (not recorded which). CDR3 nucleotides: TGTGCCAGCAGAAAAGACAGGGACCTCAATGAGCAGTTCTTC. Translated: CASRKDRDLNEQFF.